This TCR beta chain was sequenced during a study of CD8+ T cells in alopecia areata. Study at large: The study gave treated patients oral tofacitinib at 5 to 10 mg twice daily. General study points: For lesional scalp, especially alopecia totalis/universalis, clonality was higher than in normal scalp.

This clone has more than one count but fewer than ten. The antigen is not known. TCR sequencing used cDNA made by reverse transcription of extracted RNA. Produced via immunoSEQ multiplex PCR; TCRdb's table is partial and in-frame only. The sample shows 95,000 to 100,000 clones, approximately 66% of them seen only once. Treatment described: oral pan-JAK inhibitor, 5-10 mg twice daily. Collection of lesional scalp punch biopsies and peripheral blood was performed in alopecia areata patients. V was pared by 5 bases and J by 0 bases, with 2 bases of the junction left unmatched. This CDR3 spans 14 amino acids. The germline gives CDR1 SQVTM, CDR2 ANQGSEA.

The rearrangement links TRBV29-1 to TRBJ2-3, with TRBD1 matching over 10 bases. This specimen consisted of CD8+ T cells sorted from blood, obtained at week 4, from a patient treated with tofacitinib. This receptor was obtained from a human donor with alopecia areata. The CDR3 sequence is CSVRDRGSTDTQYF. The CDR3 DNA reads as TGCAGCGTTAGGGACAGGGGAAGCACAGATACGCAGTATTTT.